Below are 27 T cell receptor beta chains sequenced from a single sample in a study of cytomegalovirus exposure and HLA in healthy donors. The study ran its PCR with 60 Vbeta and 13 Jbeta primers. Using immunoSEQ multiplex PCR, the repertoire was profiled, and TCRdb retains in-frame clones only, with some absent. The sample comprises about 130,000 clones, about 8.5% of which are singletons, and 4.5% to 7% rests with the top ten. What was sequenced was PBMCs. Receptors originate from a man in his forties in good health and CMV-seronegative.

The CDR3: CASSPGQGEPEAFF. CDR3 in DNA: TGTGCCAGCTCACCAGGACAGGGGGAACCTGAAGCTTTCTTT. The rearrangement uses TRBV18 and TRBJ1-1, with 10 nucleotides matching TRBD1. The CDR3 has 14 amino acids. Germline assignment: CDR1 KGHSH and CDR2 LQKENI. V was pared by 2 bases and J by 6 bases, with 3 bases of the junction left unmatched.

The rearrangement joins TRBV5-1 to TRBJ2-3; 10 bases are a match to TRBD2. With 0 bases clipped from V and 5 bases from J, the junction kept 6 bases outside the gene matches. The CDR3 has 16 amino acids. Germline V gene lookup returns CDR1 SGHRS and CDR2 YFSETQ. The CDR3 is CASSLALAGEGDTQYF. The CDR3, as DNA: TGCGCCAGCAGCTTGGCGCTAGCGGGGGAGGGAGATACGCAGTATTTT.

The chain carries TRBV4-1 and TRBJ1-1, with a tentative D call TRBD1 (5 bases). This CDR3 has 14 residues. Germline V gene data show CDR1 as MGHRA and CDR2 as YSYEKL. V was shortened by 1 base and J by 3 bases, with 9 bases between the two germline ends. The CDR3 DNA reads as TGCGCCAGCAGCCAAGTAGGGGCCGACACTGAAGCTTTCTTT. Translated, it gives CASSQVGADTEAFF.

Remarks on this clone: Other nucleotide sequences from this sample produce the same CDR3. This sequence joins TRBV11-3 and TRBJ2-3; TRBD2 might be the D (5 bases). Trimming stripped 1 base from V and 3 bases from J, with 8 bases between. From germline, CDR1 is SGHNT and CDR2 YENEEA. This CDR3 is built from 14 residues. CDR3 sequence: CASSLGRGTDTQYF. The DNA of the CDR3 is TGTGCCAGCAGCTTAGGTCGGGGAACAGATACGCAGTATTTT.

This clone turned up a few times. The same CDR3 is also encoded by other DNA sequences in this sample. This rearrangement joins TRBV12-5 to TRBJ2-1; tentative D call: TRBD2 (5 bases). Germline V lookup: CDR1 LGHNT, CDR2 FRNRAP. The CDR3 loop spans 17 amino acids. Trimming stripped 7 bases from V and 4 bases from J, with 23 bases between. The CDR3 coding sequence is TGTGCTAGTGCCGACCTTTCCGGGATTCCACCTTACAATGAGCAGTTCTTC. Translated: CASADLSGIPPYNEQFF.

This chain joins TRBV30 and TRBJ2-3; maybe TRBD1 (6 bases). Trimming cost V 2 bases and J 4 bases, with 25 bases left between them. Per the germline V gene, CDR1 is GTSNPN and CDR2 is SVGIG (reference sequence). This CDR3 is 18 amino acids long. CDR3 bases: TGTGCCTGGAGTTCCTCCACTTCCGGGACAAACTACGCAGATACGCAGTATTTT. Protein product: CAWSSSTSGTNYADTQYF.

This clone was observed a few times. V gene TRBV14 combines with J gene TRBJ1-2, with D unresolved. V lost 1 base to trimming and J lost 4 bases, with 10 bases between them. Germline lookup yields CDR1 SGHDN and CDR2 FVKESK. This CDR3 spans 14 amino acids. CDR3 nucleotides: TGTGCCAGCAGCCAAGCGTGGGCGAGCTATGGCTACACCTTC. It specifies CASSQAWASYGYTF.

By share, this clone counts as medium-sized. The rearrangement links TRBV11-2 to TRBJ1-4; D uncertain. Germline V gives CDR1 SGHAT, CDR2 FQNNGV. CDR3 length: 14 amino acids. V gave up 0 bases and J gave up 6 bases, with 8 bases separating them. The CDR3 region is CASSLEQRDEKLFF. CDR3 DNA: TGTGCCAGCAGCTTAGAACAGAGAGATGAAAAACTGTTTTTT.

This clone was counted only a few times. V and J are TRBV7-2 and TRBJ2-7, with 7 bases aligning to TRBD1. V shed 7 bases and J 0 bases; nucleotides not matched to a gene: 6. The CDR3 totals 14 residues. Per the germline V gene, CDR1 is SGHTA and CDR2 is FQGNSA. The CDR3 loop reads CASKNRGSSYEQYF. CDR3 DNA: TGTGCCAGCAAAAACAGGGGAAGCTCCTACGAGCAGTACTTC.

This sequence joins TRBV28 and TRBJ1-6; D possibly corresponds to TRBD1 (6 bases). The germline V gene encodes CDR1 MDHEN and CDR2 SYDVKM. CDR3 length: 15 amino acids. Deletions cut 7 bases from V and 9 bases from J, with 19 bases between. The CDR3 nucleotides are TGTGCCAGCACTAACGTTTTGGACAGTAGTTCACCCCTCCACTTT. Its translation is CASTNVLDSSSPLHF.

This rearrangement joins TRBV15 to TRBJ1-1; 12 positions agree with TRBD1. CDR3 length: 17 residues. V trimming: 4 bases; J trimming: 1 base; junction bases outside the gene matches: 7. Germline assignment: CDR1 LNHNV and CDR2 YYDKDF (reference sequence). This CDR3 is CATSIIPGQGANTEAFF. The CDR3 bases are TGTGCCACCAGCATAATACCGGGACAGGGGGCGAACACTGAAGCTTTCTTT. Supplemented by reference TRBV15 and TRBJ1-1, the full variable domain reads DAMVIQNPRYQVTQFGKPVTLSCSQTLNHNVMYWYQQKSSQAPKLLFHYYDKDFNNEADTPDNFQSRRPNTSFCFLDIRSPGLGDTAMYLCATSIIPGQGANTEAFFGQGTRLTVV.

V gene TRBV27 combines with J gene TRBJ2-1; 7 bases are shared with TRBD2. CDR1 is MNHEY, CDR2 SMNVEV, per germline (reference sequence). The CDR3 spans 14 residues. The V segment lost 2 bases and the J segment 4 bases; nucleotides outside the gene matches: 2. The CDR3: CASSLAGVYNEQFF. The CDR3 bases are TGTGCCAGCAGTTTAGCGGGGGTGTACAATGAGCAGTTCTTC.

This chain joins TRBV2 and TRBJ2-1; tentative D call: TRBD1 (5 bases). V gave up 2 bases and J gave up 5 bases, with 13 bases separating them. The CDR3 consists of 15 residues. Looked up from germline, CDR1 is SNHLY and CDR2 is FYNNEI. For the CDR3, the DNA is TGTGCCAGCAGTGAAATTTCTGTACAGGACAATGAGCAGTTCTTC. It translates to CASSEISVQDNEQFF.

The table lists this clone with a few counts. This chain uses TRBV7-9 with TRBJ2-2, with 8 positions matching TRBD1. Germline-derived CDR1 and CDR2 are SEHNR and FQNEAQ (reference sequence). This CDR3 has 15 amino acids. The junction had 12 bases not matched to a gene; V was cut back by 10 bases and J by 5 bases. CDR3 sequence: CATYIWTGSTGELFF. The CDR3 DNA sequence: TGTGCCACCTATATCTGGACAGGGTCGACCGGGGAGCTGTTTTTT.

In its sample, this clone was seen a few times. The chain employs TRBV28 and TRBJ2-1; 7 nucleotides line up with TRBD2. Germline CDR1 and CDR2: MDHEN and SYDVKM. The CDR3 consists of 13 residues. The CDR3 DNA reads as TGTGCTAGTGGGAGGGCCTATAACAATGAGCAGTTCTTC. It specifies CASGRAYNNEQFF.

This rearrangement joins TRBV27 to TRBJ2-2; unclear D gene. V gave up 2 bases and J gave up 4 bases, with 5 bases separating them. The length of the CDR3 is 13 residues. Germline lookup yields CDR1 MNHEY and CDR2 SMNVEV (reference sequence). The CDR3 sequence: CASSLSITGELFF. CDR3 bases: TGTGCCAGCAGTTTAAGCATCACCGGGGAGCTGTTTTTT.

The rearrangement joins TRBV7-2 to TRBJ1-1; weak D call: TRBD1 (5 bases). The V end lost 5 bases, the J end lost 0 bases, and 13 bases lay between the germline ends. CDR3 size: 15 residues. Germline V CDR1 and CDR2: SGHTA, FQGNSA. Here the CDR3 reads CASSPPRGMNTEAFF. The CDR3 bases are TGTGCCAGCAGCCCCCCACGGGGGATGAACACTGAAGCTTTCTTT.

The chain recombines TRBV27 with TRBJ2-1; 7 bases map to TRBD1. Germline CDR1 is MNHEY and CDR2 is SMNVEV (reference sequence). This CDR3 has 14 amino acids. V trimming: 2 bases; J trimming: 8 bases; junction bases outside the gene matches: 6. CDR3 protein: CASSLLGTVHEQFF. The DNA for the CDR3 is TGTGCCAGCAGTTTACTAGGGACAGTACATGAGCAGTTCTTC.

This clone was picked up a small number of times. V is TRBV9 and J is TRBJ1-2; TRBD1 aligns across 10 bases. Germline V lookup: CDR1 SGDLS, CDR2 YYNGEE. The CDR3 runs to 16 residues. Trimming cost V 4 bases and J 2 bases; bases outside gene matches: 8. The CDR3 reads CASSPRQGAGNYGYTF. CDR3 sequence (DNA): TGTGCCAGCAGCCCACGACAGGGGGCGGGAAACTATGGCTACACCTTC.

CDR3 protein: CASSPLANSYEQYF. The CDR3 DNA reads as TGTGCCAGCAGCCCCCTAGCGAACTCGTACGAGCAGTACTTC. This rearrangement joins TRBV7-3 to TRBJ2-7, with D tentatively TRBD2 (6 bases). CDR3 length equals 14 residues. Trimming pared 5 bases from V and 4 bases from J, leaving 15 bases between. Per germline, CDR1 SGHTA and CDR2 FQGTGA.

The chain carries TRBV7-2 and TRBJ1-2; TRBD1 matches at 9 bases. CDR3 length: 15 residues. Germline CDR1 is SGHTA and CDR2 is FQGNSA. With 4 bases clipped from V and 6 bases from J, the junction kept 9 bases outside the gene matches. CDR3 in DNA: TGTGCCAGCAGCTCTACAGGGGGCGAAGTCCATGGCTACACCTTC. This translates into CASSSTGGEVHGYTF.

The chain is built from TRBV5-4 and TRBJ2-7, with TRBD1 identical over 10 bases. Germline CDR1 reads SGHNT; CDR2 reads YYREEE (reference sequence). CDR3 length: 17 residues. Unmatched junction bases numbered 10, after V lost 1 base and J lost 3 bases. CDR3 nucleotide sequence: TGTGCCAGCAGCTTGACACCACGAGACAGGGGGCTCTACGAGCAGTACTTC. Translated, it gives CASSLTPRDRGLYEQYF. The full variable domain, rest sourced from reference TRBV5-4 and TRBJ2-7, is ETGVTQSPTHLIKTRGQQVTLRCSSQSGHNTVSWYQQALGQGPQFIFQYYREEENGRGNFPPRFSGLQFPNYSSELNVNALELDDSALYLCASSLTPRDRGLYEQYFGPGTRLTVT.

As concerns this clone: Within the sample, other DNA sequences also encode this same CDR3. CDR3 region: CASSRDRGTDTQYF. CDR3 DNA sequence: TGTGCCAGCAGCCGGGACAGGGGGACAGATACGCAGTATTTT. This chain uses TRBV2 with TRBJ2-3; TRBD1 agrees at 11 bases. The CDR3 is 14 residues long. V lost 6 bases, J lost 3 bases, and 2 bases stayed unmatched. Per germline, CDR1 SNHLY and CDR2 FYNNEI.

Only a few counts were recorded for this clone. In DNA, the CDR3 is TGTGCCAGCAGTACCGGGACAGGGGGTAGGAATGAGCAGTTCTTC. Translated, it gives CASSTGTGGRNEQFF. J is TRBJ2-1 and V is TRBV27; 11 nucleotides agree with TRBD1. Germline V gene data show CDR1 as MNHEY and CDR2 as SMNVEV (reference sequence). The CDR3 runs to 15 residues. Trimming took 5 bases from V and 7 from J; bases not matched to a gene: 7.

Notes on this clone: The CDR3 does not close with the conserved phenylalanine or tryptophan, likely indicating a read error. The limits of the CDR3 on the DNA are not certain, so only TCRdb's listed CDR3 is given. The V and J genes are TRBV29-1 and TRBJ1-5. The CDR3 length equals 14 residues, ends included. Germline loops: CDR1 SQVTM, CDR2 ANQGSEA. CDR3 sequence: CSAGEGHSNQPKHL.

The V gene is TRBV19, the J gene TRBJ2-1, with TRBD2 matching 13 bases. From germline, CDR1 is LNHDA and CDR2 SQIVND (reference sequence). The CDR3 covers 15 residues. J gave up 8 bases and V 4 bases, and 5 bases lay outside the gene matches. The CDR3 region has the DNA TGTGCCAGTAGTAGACTAGCGGGGGGCGGGGATGAGCAGTTCTTC. Translation gives CASSRLAGGGDEQFF.

V gene TRBV11-3 combines with J gene TRBJ2-5, with 10 bases that match TRBD2. V was pared by 5 bases and J by 9 bases, with 9 bases of the junction left unmatched. The germline CDR1 and CDR2 sequences are SGHNT and YENEEA. The CDR3 is 14 amino acids. The CDR3 DNA is TGTGCCAGCAGCGCTACTAGCGGGGAGGGGTCCCAGTACTTC. Amino acid sequence: CASSATSGEGSQYF.